This T cell receptor beta chain was documented in a study of cytomegalovirus exposure and HLA in healthy donors. Comments on this clone: What it binds is not known.

The CDR3 has 12 amino acids. J was trimmed by 12 bases and V by 2 bases; bases with no gene match: 2. Germline-derived CDR1 and CDR2 are MDHEN and SYDVKM. General study points: 16,951 TCR beta sequences were associated with HLA alleles at 0.05 false discovery rate in a later analysis.

The study ran its PCR with 60 Vbeta and 13 Jbeta primers. Generated by immunoSEQ multiplex PCR, the TCRdb table keeps only in-frame clones and is missing some. The sample includes about 180,000 clones, over 70% seen only once; the top ten take less than 1.5%. The sequence was obtained from a man younger than 30 in good health and CMV-seronegative. The chain is built from TRBV28 and TRBJ2-1; 9 nucleotides line up with TRBD1. Material: PBMCs. The CDR3 protein is CASSLVGQGQFF. CDR3 coding DNA: TGTGCCAGCAGTTTAGTGGGACAGGGGCAGTTCTTC.